This entry describes one TCR beta chain. Its antigen is as yet unknown. The entry originates in a study of identical twins. General study points: Twins' surplus sharing was weaker for beta out-of-frame sequences.

Via MiXCR, TCRdb re-called the 5' RACE reads, giving one row per CDR3 protein. The repertoire holds around 480,000 distinct CDR3 sequences, with 12% to 15% as singletons. Germline values: CDR1 MDHEN, CDR2 SYDVKM. The V end lost 5 bases, the J end lost 4 bases, and 11 bases lay between the germline ends. This CDR3 has 13 amino acids. The sample also formed part of further work on yellow fever vaccine responses in identical twins. That study adds: Twin vaccine T cell responses reportedly seemed partly convergent, partly personalized.

This chain connects TRBV28 to TRBJ1-1, with D possibly being TRBD1 (5 bases). The sample taken for sequencing was CD4+ T cells sorted from blood. The receptor comes from a woman aged 18-30 years in good health. For the CDR3, the DNA is TGTGCCAGCAGTACAGGTCAGGTCACTGAAGCTTTCTTT. This codes for CASSTGQVTEAFF.